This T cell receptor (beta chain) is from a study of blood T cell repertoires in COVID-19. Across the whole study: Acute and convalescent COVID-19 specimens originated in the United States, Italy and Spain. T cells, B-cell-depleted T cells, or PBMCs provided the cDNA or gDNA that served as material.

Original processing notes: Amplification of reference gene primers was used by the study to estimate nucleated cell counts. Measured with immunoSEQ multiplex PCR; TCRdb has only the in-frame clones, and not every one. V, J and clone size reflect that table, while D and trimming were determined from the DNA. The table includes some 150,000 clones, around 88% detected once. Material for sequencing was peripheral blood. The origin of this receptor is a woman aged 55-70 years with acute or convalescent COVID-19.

CDR3 nucleotides: TGCGCCAGCAGCCGGGAGGGGCTAGCGGGGGGCCTGGTTTACTTC. This codes for CASSREGLAGGLVYF. The chain recombines TRBV5-1 with TRBJ2-7; TRBD2 matches at 11 bases. The V gene end was trimmed by 4 bases and the J gene end by 13 bases; junction bases not matched to a gene: 16. This CDR3 spans 15 amino acids. Germline V CDR1 and CDR2: SGHRS, YFSETQ. Using reference TRBV5-1 and TRBJ2-7 for the parts outside the CDR3, the full variable domain is KAGVTQTPRYLIKTRGQQVTLSCSPISGHRSVSWYQQTPGQGLQFLFEYFSETQRNKGNFPGRFSGRQFSNSRSEMNVSTLELGDSALYLCASSREGLAGGLVYFGPGTRLTVT.